This section outlines one TCR beta chain sequence together with its context. The sample originates from a study of shared clonotypes between healthy human individuals. Study at large: Donor composition was two women and three men, aged 18 to 49.

CDR1 is SGHNT and CDR2 is YYREEE in the germline V gene (reference sequence). V lost 4 bases, J lost 11 bases, and 12 bases lay in between. This CDR3 spans 11 amino acids. In the study's own analysis: Junction-only sequences produced by ImmunoSEQ had no quality scores, so filtering differed. Assay: immunoSEQ multiplex PCR; the TCRdb copy retains only in-frame clones and omits some. That table supplies the V and J calls and clone size; D and trimming were determined from the DNA. The data contain 450,000 to 500,000 clones, 81% of them singletons. This chain connects TRBV5-4 to TRBJ1-1; TRBD1 is a possible D gene (5 bases). The source is a woman between 40 and 55 years old in good health. Some clones in this sample may be carry-over from other donors' samples. Sequencing was done on a sample of PBMCs. CDR3: CASSQMGDAFF. The DNA for the CDR3 is TGTGCCAGCAGCCAGATGGGGGACGCTTTCTTT. Full variable domain (missing parts from reference TRBV5-4 and TRBJ1-1): ETGVTQSPTHLIKTRGQQVTLRCSSQSGHNTVSWYQQALGQGPQFIFQYYREEENGRGNFPPRFSGLQFPNYSSELNVNALELDDSALYLCASSQMGDAFFGQGTRLTVV.